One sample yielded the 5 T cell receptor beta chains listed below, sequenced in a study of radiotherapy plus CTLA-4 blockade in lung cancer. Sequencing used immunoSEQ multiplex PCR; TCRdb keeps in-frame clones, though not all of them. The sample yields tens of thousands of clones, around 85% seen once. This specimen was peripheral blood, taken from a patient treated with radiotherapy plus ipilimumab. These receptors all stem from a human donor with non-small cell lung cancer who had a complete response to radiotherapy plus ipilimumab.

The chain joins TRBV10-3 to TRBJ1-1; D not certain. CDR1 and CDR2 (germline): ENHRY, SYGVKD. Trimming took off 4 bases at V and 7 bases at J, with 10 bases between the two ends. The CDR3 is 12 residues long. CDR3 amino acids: CAISAAVGEAFF. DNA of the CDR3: TGTGCCATCAGTGCAGCGGTGGGTGAAGCTTTCTTT.

The CDR3 loop is CASSLDSSGANVLTF. CDR3 DNA: TGTGCCAGCAGCTTGGACAGCTCTGGGGCCAACGTCCTGACTTTC. This chain uses TRBV5-4 with TRBJ2-6; no reliable D call. Trimming pared 0 bases from V and 0 bases from J, leaving 4 bases between. In germline, CDR1 is SGHNT, CDR2 YYREEE (reference sequence). The CDR3 runs to 15 residues.

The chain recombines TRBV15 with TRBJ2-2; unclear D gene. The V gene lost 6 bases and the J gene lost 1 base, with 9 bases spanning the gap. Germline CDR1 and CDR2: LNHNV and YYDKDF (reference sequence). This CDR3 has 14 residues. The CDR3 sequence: CATRVTGNTGELFF. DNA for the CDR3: TGTGCCACCAGAGTTACGGGGAACACCGGGGAGCTGTTTTTT.

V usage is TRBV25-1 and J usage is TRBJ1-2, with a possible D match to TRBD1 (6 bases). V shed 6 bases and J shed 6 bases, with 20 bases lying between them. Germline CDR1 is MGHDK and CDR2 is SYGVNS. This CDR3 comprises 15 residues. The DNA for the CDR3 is TGTGCCAGCAGCGCAATGGGGGCGCAGGTCCATGGCTACACCTTC. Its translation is CASSAMGAQVHGYTF.

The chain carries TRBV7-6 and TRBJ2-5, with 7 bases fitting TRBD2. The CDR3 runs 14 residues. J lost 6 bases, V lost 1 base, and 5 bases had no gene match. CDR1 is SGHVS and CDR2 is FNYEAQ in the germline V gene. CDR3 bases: TGTGCCAGCAGCTTAGGTGGACTAGGAAAGACCCAGTACTTC. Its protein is CASSLGGLGKTQYF. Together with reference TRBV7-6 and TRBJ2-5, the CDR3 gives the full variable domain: GAGVSQSPRYKVTKRGQDVALRCDPISGHVSLYWYRQALGQGPEFLTYFNYEAQQDKSGLPNDRFSAERPEGSISTLTIQRTEQRDSAMYRCASSLGGLGKTQYFGPGTRLLVL.